The TCR beta chain under discussion was sequenced for a study of T cell changes during pregnancy in multiple sclerosis. Clones were sequenced by immunoSEQ multiplex PCR, and TCRdb holds only the in-frame ones, with some missing. The sample lists some 20,000 clones, about 88% occurring once. About this clone itself: The junction shows a germline mismatch at one end, possibly a read error.

Germline CDR1 and CDR2: MNHEY and SVGAGI. This CDR3 has 15 residues. The receptor was isolated from a female donor in good health, enrolled as a control in a pregnancy study. Sample: CD4+ T cells from peripheral blood mononuclear cells, taken in the first trimester of pregnancy. The chain has TRBV6-5 and TRBJ1-1, with 7 bases identical to TRBD1. This CDR3 is CASSYIRGLKTEAFF. CDR3 nucleotides: TGTGCCAGCAGTTACATCAGGGGGTTGAAAACTGAAGCTTTCTTT.